In its sample, the clone carrying this T cell receptor (beta chain) was seen a few times. Its antigen is undetermined. The entry originates in a study of memory CD4+ T cells and cytomegalovirus serostatus. Study summary: Healthy Belgian adult donors included fewer than 10 CMV-positive and some 24 CMV-negative people.

The CDR3 runs to 13 residues. From germline, CDR1 is MNHEY and CDR2 SMNVEV (reference sequence). V lost 6 bases and J 6 bases, leaving 12 bases between the germline ends. Single viable CD3+CD4+CD8-CD45RO+ cells were sorted as the memory CD4+ T cells. Positive selection with CD4 microbeads enriched total CD4+ T cells. Regarding the study as a whole: A US-trained random forest predicted CMV serostatus with median AUC around 0.91. Suggested: most of the CMV-linked TCR signature lies in CD4+ memory cells.

Assay used: immunoSEQ multiplex PCR; TCRdb lists only in-frame clones, some missing. The sample carries just under 95,000 clones, roughly 80% recorded once. Source material: memory CD4+ T cells from blood. This sequence was found in an adult in good health and CMV-seropositive. The chain carries TRBV27 and TRBJ1-5; D gene ambiguous. The CDR3 loop is CASRSQPAQPQHF. The CDR3 DNA sequence: TGTGCCAGCAGGTCCCAGCCAGCTCAGCCCCAGCATTTT.